One and the same sample provided the 16 T cell receptor beta chains below, sequenced in a study of shared clonotypes between healthy human individuals. Assay used: immunoSEQ multiplex PCR; TCRdb lists only in-frame clones, some missing. The table records approximately 2.1 million clones, approximately 93% of them present only once. The sequenced sample was naive CD4+ T cells from PBMCs. Subset reported: CD45RA+ positively selected. These receptors were obtained from a man younger than 35 in good health. Some clones in this sample may be carry-over from other donors' samples.

The J gene is TRBJ2-7, the V gene TRBV6-5; 10 positions match TRBD2. Germline assignment: CDR1 MNHEY and CDR2 SVGAGI. The CDR3 spans 15 residues. V lost 7 bases and J lost 6; bases outside the gene matches: 12. Written as DNA, the CDR3 is TGTGCCAGCATGCAAGGGGTAGCGGGAGGCTCCGAGCAGTACTTC. It yields the protein CASMQGVAGGSEQYF.

This chain joins TRBV19 and TRBJ1-2; perhaps TRBD1 as D (5 bases). Between the trimmed V and J ends, which lost 1 base and 4 bases, there was a span of 10 bases. There are 14 residues in the CDR3. CDR1 is LNHDA and CDR2 is SQIVND in the germline V gene (reference sequence). Written as DNA, the CDR3 is TGTGCCAGTAGTATAGGGAGACAGTCCTATGGCTACACCTTC. Translating gives CASSIGRQSYGYTF.

The J gene is TRBJ2-7, the V gene TRBV7-2; 9 nucleotides align to TRBD2. The trim removed 0 bases at V and 4 bases at J, leaving 10 bases unmatched. The CDR3 length is 17 residues. CDR1 and CDR2 from the germline V gene are SGHTA and FQGNSA. The CDR3 loop reads CASSLALAGVNLYEQYF. CDR3 DNA sequence: TGTGCCAGCAGCTTAGCGTTAGCGGGAGTGAATCTATACGAGCAGTACTTC.

CDR3 sequence: CASSIVGGRFYEQYF. CDR3 bases: TGTGCCAGTAGTATAGTCGGCGGGAGATTCTACGAGCAGTACTTC. The genes are TRBV19 and TRBJ2-7, with 7 positions matching TRBD2. CDR1 and CDR2 (germline): LNHDA, SQIVND (reference sequence). The CDR3 is 15 residues long. V was clipped by 1 base and J by 3 bases; unmatched bases: 6. The full variable domain, in which reference TRBV19 and TRBJ2-7 provide the parts outside the CDR3, is DGGITQSPKYLFRKEGQNVTLSCEQNLNHDAMYWYRQDPGQGLRLIYYSQIVNDFQKGDIAEGYSVSREKKESFPLTVTSAQKNPTAFYLCASSIVGGRFYEQYFGPGTRLTVT.

This rearrangement joins TRBV5-1 to TRBJ1-4, with D unclear. The CDR3 extends over 14 amino acids. Germline V gene lookup returns CDR1 SGHRS and CDR2 YFSETQ. V lost 3 bases and J 0 bases, leaving 6 bases between the germline ends. The CDR3 spells CASSSNPTNEKLFF. CDR3 in DNA: TGCGCCAGCAGCTCCAATCCAACTAATGAAAAACTGTTTTTT.

The chain employs TRBV13 and TRBJ1-1; weak D call: TRBD1 (5 bases). V dropped 4 bases and J dropped 6 bases, with 15 bases sitting between them. In germline, CDR1 is PRHDT, CDR2 FYEKMQ (reference sequence). The CDR3 totals 14 residues. The CDR3 sequence: CASSSGGGKAEAFF. CDR3 DNA sequence: TGTGCCAGCAGCTCGGGCGGGGGTAAGGCTGAAGCTTTCTTT.

This chain uses TRBV5-1 with TRBJ2-3, with unresolved D. V was shortened by 0 bases and J by 0 bases, with 11 bases between the two germline ends. The germline gives CDR1 SGHRS, CDR2 YFSETQ. The CDR3 length is 16 residues. The CDR3 region has the DNA TGCGCCAGCAGCTTGGCCCCCTCGCGGAGCACAGATACGCAGTATTTT. It yields the protein CASSLAPSRSTDTQYF. Full variable domain (outside the CDR3, taken from reference TRBV5-1 and TRBJ2-3): KAGVTQTPRYLIKTRGQQVTLSCSPISGHRSVSWYQQTPGQGLQFLFEYFSETQRNKGNFPGRFSGRQFSNSRSEMNVSTLELGDSALYLCASSLAPSRSTDTQYFGPGTRLTVL.

The table lists this clone with a few counts. The rearrangement joins TRBV4-1 to TRBJ1-5; D is possibly TRBD1 (5 bases). Germline CDR1 is MGHRA and CDR2 is YSYEKL. CDR3 length equals 14 residues. Between the trimmed V and J ends, which lost 0 bases and 6 bases, there was a span of 9 bases. In nucleotides, the CDR3 is TGCGCCAGCAGCCAAGATCGCAGGGTTCAGCCCCAGCATTTT. Amino acid sequence: CASSQDRRVQPQHF.

This clone was picked up one time. This chain connects TRBV28 to TRBJ2-7; 13 bases are a match to TRBD2. The J segment lost 1 base and the V segment lost 4 bases, leaving 7 bases of the junction unmatched. Looked up from germline, CDR1 is MDHEN and CDR2 is SYDVKM. The CDR3 consists of 17 residues. CDR3 nucleotides: TGTGCCAGCAGTTCACCGGGACTAGCGGGACGATCCTACGAGCAGTACTTC. It yields the protein CASSSPGLAGRSYEQYF.

The rearrangement uses TRBV28 and TRBJ1-3; D may be TRBD1 (6 bases). Germline V gives CDR1 MDHEN, CDR2 SYDVKM. V dropped 4 bases and J dropped 3 bases, with 10 bases sitting between them. This CDR3 spans 14 amino acids. The CDR3 spells CASSYGGLGNTIYF. The CDR3 bases are TGTGCCAGCAGTTACGGGGGGCTTGGAAACACCATATATTTT.

V gene TRBV18 combines with J gene TRBJ2-3; 9 positions agree with TRBD2. This CDR3 spans 21 amino acids. J was trimmed by 0 bases and V by 1 base; bases with no gene match: 17. The germline CDR1 and CDR2 sequences are KGHSH and LQKENI. The CDR3 sequence: CASSPLRSSLAGRPSTDTQYF. The CDR3 bases are TGTGCCAGCTCACCACTTCGTAGCTCTCTAGCGGGGCGTCCTAGCACAGATACGCAGTATTTT.

This clone was detected a few times. The chain combines TRBV6-5 with TRBJ1-1; D call uncertain. V was cut by 5 bases and J by 8 bases, with 12 bases left in between. The CDR3 extends over 12 amino acids. Per the germline V gene, CDR1 is MNHEY and CDR2 is SVGAGI. The CDR3 spells CASSNLGREAFF. CDR3 DNA: TGTGCCAGCAGTAACCTCGGACGAGAAGCTTTCTTT.

The chain couples TRBV27 to TRBJ2-7; 9 nucleotides line up with TRBD1. The CDR3 is made up of 15 amino acids. Germline V CDR1 and CDR2: MNHEY, SMNVEV (reference sequence). Trimming at V came to 1 base and at J to 3 bases, leaving 4 bases not matched to a gene. The CDR3 loop reads CASSLLPGQGYEQYF. The CDR3 DNA reads TGTGCCAGCAGTTTATTGCCGGGACAGGGCTACGAGCAGTACTTC.

The chain combines TRBV18 with TRBJ2-3, with D possibly TRBD2 on 6 matching bases. In germline, CDR1 is KGHSH, CDR2 LQKENI. This CDR3 comprises 14 residues. Trimming shortened V by 3 bases and J by 14 bases, and 21 bases separated the two germline ends. For the CDR3, the DNA is TGTGCCAGCTCACCGACCGACCGGGACTCCCCCGCGTATTTT. As protein: CASSPTDRDSPAYF.

V usage is TRBV6-1 and J usage is TRBJ1-2; 7 nucleotides line up with TRBD1. This CDR3 region has 14 residues. Per germline, CDR1 MNHNS and CDR2 SASEGT. After removal of 5 bases from V and 7 bases from J, the junction contained 10 bases not matched to a gene. The CDR3 reads CASSPRDRGPGYTF. In DNA, the CDR3 is TGTGCCAGCAGTCCCCGGGACAGAGGGCCTGGCTACACCTTC.

V is TRBV11-2 and J is TRBJ2-1, with TRBD2 identical over 8 bases. Germline CDR1 reads SGHAT; CDR2 reads FQNNGV. This CDR3 is built from 16 residues. With 1 base clipped from V and 6 bases from J, the junction kept 8 bases outside the gene matches. The CDR3 sequence: CASSLGPAGVPNEQFF. The CDR3, as DNA: TGTGCCAGCAGCTTAGGTCCAGCGGGAGTCCCCAATGAGCAGTTCTTC.